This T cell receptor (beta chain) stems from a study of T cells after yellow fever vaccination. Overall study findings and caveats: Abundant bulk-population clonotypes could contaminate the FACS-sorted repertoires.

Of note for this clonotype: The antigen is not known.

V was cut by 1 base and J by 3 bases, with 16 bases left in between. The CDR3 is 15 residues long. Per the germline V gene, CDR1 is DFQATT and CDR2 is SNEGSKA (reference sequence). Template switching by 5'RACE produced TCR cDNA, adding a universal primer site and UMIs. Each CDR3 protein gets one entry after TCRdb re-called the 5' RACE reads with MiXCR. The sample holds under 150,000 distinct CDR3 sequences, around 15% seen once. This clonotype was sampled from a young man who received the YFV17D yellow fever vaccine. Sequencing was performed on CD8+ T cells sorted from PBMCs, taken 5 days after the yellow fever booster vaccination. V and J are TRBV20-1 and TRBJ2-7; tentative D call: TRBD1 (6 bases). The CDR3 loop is CSARGVDSPIYEQYF. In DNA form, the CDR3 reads TGCAGTGCTAGAGGAGTGGACAGCCCCATCTACGAGCAGTACTTC.